A single sample is the source of the 12 T cell receptor beta chains below, sequenced in a study of beta chain features in type 1 diabetes. The isolated RNA, all of it, was reverse transcribed, so expressed TCRB transcripts were what got sequenced. The method was immunoSEQ multiplex PCR; TCRdb's version includes in-frame clones alone and lacks a portion of them. The sample includes hundreds of thousands of clones, about 14% of them seen just once. The antigens for these receptors are not known. The study's findings and limits: People with Type 1 diabetes carried modestly yet significantly shorter TCRB CDR3s in all four CD4+ subsets.

The sample taken for sequencing was naive CD4+ T cells from blood. Receptor source: a man aged 18 to 35 with type 1 diabetes.

This chain connects TRBV5-1 to TRBJ2-7, with 11 bases that match TRBD2. Germline CDR1 and CDR2: SGHRS and YFSETQ. The V segment lost 3 bases and the J segment 4 bases; nucleotides outside the gene matches: 9. There are 16 residues in the CDR3. CDR3 loop: CASSSTTGLAVYEQYF. CDR3 DNA: TGCGCCAGCAGCTCTACTACGGGACTAGCGGTATACGAGCAGTACTTC.

This clone was observed a few times. This sequence joins TRBV7-2 and TRBJ1-6; D is ambiguous. The CDR3 extends over 14 amino acids. V shed 5 bases and J shed 7 bases, with 12 bases lying between them. The germline V gene has CDR1 SGHTA and CDR2 FQGNSA. CDR3 in amino acids: CASSTQHGNSPLHF. CDR3 DNA sequence: TGTGCCAGCAGCACGCAGCACGGGAATTCACCCCTCCACTTT.

This clone was seen only a few times. V and J are TRBV30 and TRBJ2-5, with a weak D call TRBD1 (6 bases). The end of the DNA fits TRBJ2-7 better, so the J call may be wrong. The CDR3 extends over 12 amino acids. The V gene's germline CDR1 is GTSNPN and CDR2 SVGIG (reference sequence). The CDR3 spells CAWSRDTYEQYF. The CDR3 nucleotides read TGTGCCTGGAGTCGGGACACCTACGAGCAGTACTTC.

This chain links TRBV28 with TRBJ1-4, with 7 bases matching TRBD1. The CDR3 length is 17 residues. J lost 0 bases, V lost 7 bases, and 11 bases had no gene match. The germline V gene has CDR1 MDHEN and CDR2 SYDVKM. CDR3 bases: TGTGCCAGCACCCCACCTCCAGGGGGAGCAACTAATGAAAAACTGTTTTTT. It codes for CASTPPPGGATNEKLFF.

The chain employs TRBV6-5 and TRBJ2-5; D possibly matches TRBD1 or TRBD2 (5 bases each). Germline values: CDR1 MNHEY, CDR2 SVGAGI. The CDR3 contains 14 residues. V was pared by 10 bases and J by 3 bases, with 18 bases between. In DNA, the CDR3 is TGTGCCACCTACTTTAGGGGAGTGGAAGAGACCCAGTACTTC. Translated: CATYFRGVEETQYF.

This clone was seen more than once but under ten times. The gene calls are TRBV10-2 and TRBJ1-1; D gene unclear. Germline V gives CDR1 WSHSY, CDR2 SAAADI. V was cut by 7 bases and J by 0 bases, with 12 bases left in between. CDR3 length: 14 residues. The CDR3 is CASNLREMNTEAFF. In nucleotides, the CDR3 is TGCGCCAGCAATTTGAGGGAGATGAACACTGAAGCTTTCTTT.

In this sample, this clone turned up a few times. This rearrangement joins TRBV28 to TRBJ1-5, with a possible D match to TRBD1 (5 bases). The CDR3 has 14 amino acids. Germline-derived CDR1 and CDR2 are MDHEN and SYDVKM. V was pared by 8 bases and J by 4 bases, with 15 bases between. This chain's CDR3 is CASGGAPRNQPQHF. The CDR3 nucleotides read TGTGCCAGCGGAGGGGCGCCAAGGAATCAGCCCCAGCATTTT.

This clone appeared a few times. This chain links TRBV2 with TRBJ1-2, with D hard to call. This CDR3 contains 12 residues. Trimming shortened V by 8 bases and J by 4 bases, and 11 bases separated the two germline ends. Germline V gives CDR1 SNHLY, CDR2 FYNNEI. This CDR3 is CASPRTSYGYTF. CDR3 nucleotide sequence: TGTGCCAGCCCCCGAACAAGCTATGGCTACACCTTC. Complete variable domain (other parts from reference TRBV2 and TRBJ1-2): EPEVTQTPSHQVTQMGQEVILRCVPISNHLYFYWYRQILGQKVEFLVSFYNNEISEKSEIFDDQFSVERPDGSNFTLKIRSTKLEDSAMYFCASPRTSYGYTFGSGTRLTVV.

V usage is TRBV6-5 and J usage is TRBJ1-1; D is unclear. The V gene lost 4 bases and the J gene lost 3 bases, with 6 bases spanning the gap. The germline gives CDR1 MNHEY, CDR2 SVGAGI. This CDR3 comprises 12 residues. CDR3 in DNA: TGTGCCAGCAGTTTAGTAGACACTGAAGCTTTCTTT. This gives the protein CASSLVDTEAFF.

This clone was recorded a few times. The chain uses TRBV4-2 and TRBJ2-1; 10 bases fit TRBD2. CDR1 LGHNA and CDR2 YNFKEQ come from the germline V gene. V was clipped by 1 base and J by 13 bases; unmatched bases: 13. The CDR3 has 16 residues. The CDR3 DNA reads TGTGCCAGCAGCCAAGGAATAGCGGGGGGCCAGTTAGAACAGTTCTTC. Its translation: CASSQGIAGGQLEQFF.

This clone appeared a few times. The rearrangement uses TRBV5-6 and TRBJ2-5; 13 bases match TRBD2. The V gene end was trimmed by 0 bases and the J gene end by 5 bases; junction bases not matched to a gene: 10. Germline-derived CDR1 and CDR2 are SGHDT and YYEEEE. The CDR3 totals 18 residues. The CDR3 protein is CASSLASTSGRALETQYF. CDR3 nucleotides: TGTGCCAGCAGCTTGGCCTCCACTAGCGGGAGGGCCTTGGAGACCCAGTACTTC.

This clone came up a few times. The rearrangement joins TRBV2 to TRBJ1-1; no clear D. Germline-derived CDR1 and CDR2 are SNHLY and FYNNEI. This CDR3 region has 13 residues. Trimming cost V 8 bases and J 0 bases, with 10 bases left between them. In nucleotides, the CDR3 is TGTGCCAGCTTGCCGATATTGAACACTGAAGCTTTCTTT. Encoded protein: CASLPILNTEAFF.